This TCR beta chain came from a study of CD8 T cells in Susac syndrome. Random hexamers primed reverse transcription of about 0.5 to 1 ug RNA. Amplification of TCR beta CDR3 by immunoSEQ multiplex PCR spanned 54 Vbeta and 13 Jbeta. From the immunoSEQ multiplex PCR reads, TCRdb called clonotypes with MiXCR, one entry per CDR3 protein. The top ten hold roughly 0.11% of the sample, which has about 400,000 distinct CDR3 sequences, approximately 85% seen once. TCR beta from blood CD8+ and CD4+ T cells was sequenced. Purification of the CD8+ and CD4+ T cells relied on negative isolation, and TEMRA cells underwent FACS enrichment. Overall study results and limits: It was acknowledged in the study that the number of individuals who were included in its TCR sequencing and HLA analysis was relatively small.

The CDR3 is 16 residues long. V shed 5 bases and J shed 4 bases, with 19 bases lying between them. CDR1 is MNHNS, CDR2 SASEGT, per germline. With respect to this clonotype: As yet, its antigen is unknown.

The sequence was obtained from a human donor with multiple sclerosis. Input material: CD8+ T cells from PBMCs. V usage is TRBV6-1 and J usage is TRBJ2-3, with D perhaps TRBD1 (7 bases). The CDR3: CASSPPDREDADTQYF. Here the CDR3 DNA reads TGTGCCAGCAGTCCACCCGACAGGGAGGACGCAGATACGCAGTATTTT.